The clone carrying this T cell receptor beta chain was seen only a few times. Its antigen is as yet unknown. These data belong to a study of OX40 agonist ivuxolimab in advanced cancers. Assay used: immunoSEQ multiplex PCR; TCRdb lists only in-frame clones, some missing. The sample yields about 59,000 clones, around 82% seen once. The CDR3 has 15 amino acids. Germline V lookup: CDR1 MDHEN, CDR2 SYDVKM. The V gene lost 5 bases and the J gene lost 0 bases, with 13 bases spanning the gap. The study's findings and limits: In the 0.1-3.0 mg/kg groups, partial responders showed among the lowest expansion.

This rearrangement joins TRBV28 to TRBJ2-5; D gene uncertain. The receptor comes from an adult with an advanced solid tumor such as melanoma, head and neck, liver or kidney cancer. The source was CD4+ or CD8+ T cells sorted from blood, collected in a trial of the OX40 agonist ivuxolimab. In nucleotides, the CDR3 is TGTGCCAGCAGTCCAATTACAGCGTACCAAGAGACCCAGTACTTC. Translating it yields CASSPITAYQETQYF. Together with reference TRBV28 and TRBJ2-5, the CDR3 gives the full variable domain: DVKVTQSSRYLVKRTGEKVFLECVQDMDHENMFWYRQDPGLGLRLIYFSYDVKMKEKGDIPEGYSVSREKKERFSLILESASTNQTSMYLCASSPITAYQETQYFGPGTRLLVL.